The sequence of this TCR beta chain was determined in a study of T cell responses to AZD1222 COVID-19 vaccine. Looking at the study overall: The analysis combined second doses at about 4 or about 12 weeks.

A note on this clone: What it binds is not known.

Only in-frame clones appear in the TCRdb table, and some are missing; sequencing was by immunoSEQ multiplex PCR. The sample has approximately 92,000 clones, 91% seen once. General study results and limits: A mostly white British donor set with more females was recruited, and clonal diversity was possibly underestimated. After two AZD1222 doses, spike-specific TCR breadth and depth rose versus day 0.

The sequencing used peripheral blood, collected on day 0 of AZD1222 vaccination. This receptor was obtained from an adult in good health.

The CDR3 DNA reads TGCGCCAGCAGCTTCCTAGCGGGGAACGGGGAGCTGTTTTTT. Residues: CASSFLAGNGELFF. The chain has TRBV5-1 and TRBJ2-2; 9 bases align to TRBD2. This CDR3 spans 14 amino acids. Germline V gene data show CDR1 as SGHRS and CDR2 as YFSETQ. After removal of 2 bases from V and 7 bases from J, the junction contained 3 bases not matched to a gene.